This T cell receptor (beta chain) was profiled in a study of shared clonotypes between healthy human individuals. Assay runs were performed at deep level. TCRdb's copy holds only in-frame clones and misses some; the assay was immunoSEQ multiplex PCR. The table records roughly 1,500,000 clones, 95% to 99% of them present only once. The sample consisted of naive CD4+ T cells sorted from blood. Sample subset: CD45RA+ positively selected. The clonotype comes from a man aged 25 to 40 in good health.

In DNA form, the CDR3 reads TGCGCCAGCAGCCAAGATCGAGATGAGTTGCGGCATTTT. It specifies CASSQDRDELRHF. The chain has TRBV4-3 and TRBJ1-5, with unresolved D. V was clipped by 0 bases and J by 15 bases, with 15 bases between them. CDR1 is LGHNA, CDR2 YSLEER, per germline. The CDR3 runs 13 residues.